This T cell receptor beta chain was captured in a study of blood T cell repertoires in COVID-19 (TCRdb year 2020). Study-level background: The collaborator samples originated in the United States, Italy and Spain and spanned the acute and convalescent phases of COVID-19. A freely available public database, intended as a resource for researchers studying the immune response to SARS-CoV-2, is where the repertoires were released. Nearly every sample came with metadata listing a de-identified subject ID, COVID-19 status, age in years and sex. The prospective study material was composed of cDNA or gDNA derived from T cells, B-cell-depleted T cells, or PBMCs. Where available, HLA class I and class II types were taken from metadata supplied by the sample provider and were not determined by assay-based typing. Subjects who had been exposed to COVID-19, were actively infected with it, or had recovered from it provided the deeply sampled blood TCRbeta repertoires that made up the dataset. The samples were drawn from two sources: the first 160 participants of the ongoing ImmuneRACE study, and 1,000 to 1,500 subjects contributed by 6 global collaborators.

CDR1 and CDR2, per the germline V gene, are SGHDN and FVKESK. The junction shows trimming of 0 bases on V and 7 bases on J, plus 6 bases between the germline ends. The CDR3 numbers 12 residues from cysteine through phenylalanine. The DNA shown is the 36-base CDR3, in frame from base 1. Participants in the prospective study were enrolled through a virtual design, were aged about 18 to 100 years, and lived in fewer than 30 United States geographic areas. Cohort assignment in the prospective study relied on participant-reported clinical history from a screening survey and a study questionnaire. ImmuneRACE Cohort 3 recovered participants were defined by two consecutive negative NP/OP PCR tests, healthcare professional clearance, or symptom resolution. In the prospective study, whole blood, serum and a nasopharyngeal or oropharyngeal swab were collected from each participant by mobile phlebotomists. Over a roughly two-month period, participants in the prospective study had the option of providing additional blood draws and questionnaires. Before DNA extraction, blood samples from the prospective study were shipped at room temperature or frozen.

TCRbeta CDR3 regions were amplified from genomic DNA using the immunoSEQ Assay, a bias-controlled multiplex PCR. As for the original processing: The number of nucleated cells in each sample was estimated by amplification of reference gene primers within the assay. To quantify the absolute abundance of each unique TCRbeta CDR3 rearrangement, sequence reads were collapsed and filtered. For each sample, productive Simpson clonality was calculated as the square root of Simpson's diversity index over productive rearrangements. What TCRdb holds here is the immuneACCESS table cut down to in-frame rearrangements. Part of the clones is not present; checked against another copy, under half of the missing clones reflect an unresolved V gene, and the others are unexplained. V and J calls and clone size follow that table, whereas D and trimming were derived from the DNA. Here the sample has approximately 230,000 clones; more than 85% occur a single time. The leading ten clones occupy over 4% of the sample.

General study outcomes and caveats: The amount of clinical and demographic metadata varied by source and participant and was provided uncurated.

About this clone itself: What antigen it recognizes has not been identified. Per-nucleotide qualities are absent, and no much larger clonotype sits a single base away.

Recombination joined TRBV14 with TRBJ1-2; the D gene is unclear. Sequenced: PBMCs or T cells enriched from blood (not recorded which). This receptor was obtained from a woman between 25 and 40 years old who had recovered from COVID-19. This receptor carries the CDR3 CASSQDPGGYTF. The DNA is TGTGCCAGCAGCCAAGATCCGGGTGGCTACACCTTC.